This T cell receptor beta chain was sequenced for a study of siplizumab effects on memory and regulatory T cells. The CDR3 extends over 13 amino acids. Germline V gene lookup returns CDR1 SGHRS and CDR2 YFSETQ. Comment on this clone: The antigen is not known. Since a much larger clone is just one base distant, this may be a read error. The sample carries other DNA sequences with the same CDR3.

Responder and stimulator cells in the mixed lymphocyte reaction were cultured together for over 5 days at 37°C. The protocol was immunoSEQ multiplex PCR, while the TCRdb copy is restricted to in-frame clones and leaves out a portion. In the table there are 9,000 to 15,000 clones, 47% of which are singletons. Material: CFSE-low (dividing) CD8+ T cells sorted from an allogeneic mixed lymphocyte reaction. The TCR originated in a human donor in good health; the cells came from an allogeneic mixed lymphocyte reaction. Some clones in this sample may be carry-over from other donors' samples. J is TRBJ2-7 and V is TRBV5-1; D is ambiguous. The CDR3 coding sequence is TGCGCCAGCAGCCCGATAGGTACCTACGAACAGTACTTC. Translated: CASSPIGTYEQYF. The full variable domain, its missing parts supplied by reference TRBV5-1 and TRBJ2-7, is KAGVTQTPRYLIKTRGQQVTLSCSPISGHRSVSWYQQTPGQGLQFLFEYFSETQRNKGNFPGRFSGRQFSNSRSEMNVSTLELGDSALYLCASSPIGTYEQYFGPGTRLTVT.